This record covers a single T cell receptor beta chain. What it binds is unknown. V dropped 6 bases and J dropped 2; count of bases not matched to a gene: 7. Germline V gene data show CDR1 as DFQATT and CDR2 as SNEGSKA (reference sequence). This CDR3 is 13 amino acids long. The data are from a study of T-cell memory formation after mild COVID-19. TCRdb re-called the 5' RACE reads with MiXCR, one entry per CDR3 protein. In the table there are fewer than 400,000 distinct CDR3 sequences, about 16% of which are singletons. Findings and caveats of the study: Contracting clones from day 15 to 85 showed balanced CD4/CD8; later expanders favored CD4+.

The sample taken for sequencing was PBMCs or a T cell subset sorted from them (not recorded which). This receptor was identified in a man between 18 and 35 years old who had mild COVID-19 (a few samples of this study predate the infection). Cell type and time point are not known. The chain employs TRBV20-1 and TRBJ2-7, with 7 bases aligning to TRBD1. CDR3 sequence (DNA): TGCAGTGCGGAACAGGGGCTTGCCTACGAGCAGTACTTC. This gives the protein CSAEQGLAYEQYF.